These 5 T cell receptor beta chains share one sample of origin, sequenced in a study of human T cells and chemical hapten exposure. Time point defined: pre-sensitization, week 0. The treatment here: therapeutic diphenylcyclopropenone sensitization with weekly scalp DPC. TCRdb analysed the RACE reads with MiXCR anew, one entry per CDR3 protein. The table lists 280,000 or so distinct CDR3 sequences, 7.5% to 9% of them singletons. The specimen was whole blood, collected in connection with sensitization to the hapten diphenylcyclopropenone (DPC). These receptor sequences come from a man aged 18 to 30 with alopecia areata. Some clones in this sample may be carry-over from other donors' samples.

V gene TRBV12-3 or TRBV12-4 combines with J gene TRBJ2-2; maybe TRBD1 (6 bases). V was clipped by 3 bases and J by 5 bases, with 13 bases between them. The CDR3 loop spans 15 amino acids. The CDR3 sequence: CASSLNRESTGELFF. CDR3 DNA: TGTGCCAGCAGTTTGAACAGGGAGTCGACCGGGGAGCTGTTTTTT.

This chain joins TRBV11-2 and TRBJ1-1, with D possibly being TRBD1 (5 bases). In germline, CDR1 is SGHAT, CDR2 FQNNGV. Trimming cost V 3 bases and J 5 bases, with 10 bases left between them. The CDR3 loop spans 13 amino acids. The CDR3 spells CASSFQGSTEAFF. The CDR3, as DNA: TGTGCCAGCAGCTTTCAGGGCAGTACTGAAGCTTTCTTT.

The DNA for the CDR3 is TGTGCCAGCAGCTTGGGACTAGCGGGTAGGTTTAGTGAGCAGTTCTTC. The encoded protein is CASSLGLAGRFSEQFF. The rearrangement uses TRBV11-2 and TRBJ2-1; 12 bases are a match to TRBD2. The CDR3 totals 16 residues. V was pared by 3 bases and J by 9 bases, with 9 bases of the junction left unmatched. Germline loops: CDR1 SGHAT, CDR2 FQNNGV.

This clonotype has a handful of counts. The chain has TRBV7-6 and TRBJ2-5, with 12 bases matching TRBD1. Germline lookup yields CDR1 SGHVS and CDR2 FNYEAQ. The J segment lost 5 bases and the V segment lost 6 bases, leaving 7 bases of the junction unmatched. The CDR3 totals 15 residues. CDR3: CASSPGTGGLETQYF. CDR3 sequence (DNA): TGTGCCAGCAGTCCGGGGACAGGGGGCTTGGAGACCCAGTACTTC.

V is TRBV7-2 and J is TRBJ1-4; 7 bases line up with TRBD1. The CDR3 runs to 14 residues. The V gene end was trimmed by 6 bases and the J gene end by 5 bases; junction bases not matched to a gene: 6. Germline loops: CDR1 SGHTA, CDR2 FQGNSA. CDR3 loop: CASRPGQTNEKLFF. The CDR3 DNA reads as TGTGCCAGCAGACCGGGACAGACAAATGAAAAACTGTTTTTT.